This T cell receptor beta chain was documented in a study of post-analysis software for immune sequencing data. Study context: Relapsing-remitting, secondary progressive and progressive-relapsing forms of multiple sclerosis all featured among disease courses.

Unique molecular identifiers tagged the TCR beta cDNA libraries. TCRdb processed the PCR reads anew with MiXCR; each CDR3 protein has one entry. The table shows 450,000 to 650,000 distinct CDR3 sequences, with around 47% occurring only once. This receptor was identified in a girl between 5 and 17 years old with multiple sclerosis. The sequencing sample was made of blood.

The DNA of the CDR3 is TGTGCCAGCAGCTCCAGAAACGGGGGGCCCTCCTATGGGACCCAGTACTTC. This gives the protein CASSSRNGGPSYGTQYF. The chain carries TRBV7-2 and TRBJ2-5; a possible D gene is TRBD2 (7 bases). Deletions cut 4 bases from V and 7 bases from J, with 25 bases between. This CDR3 comprises 17 residues. Germline lookup yields CDR1 SGHTA and CDR2 FQGNSA.